The 31 T cell receptor beta chains listed next were all sequenced from one sample in a study of shared clonotypes between healthy human individuals. Sequenced by immunoSEQ multiplex PCR; TCRdb stores in-frame clones only, minus some. The data contain around 2.1 million clones, 85% to 95% of them singletons. Naivety among CD8 cells was defined by CD45RO negativity and positive CCR7 selection, thereby excluding terminally differentiated effector memory CD45RA+ cells. What was sequenced was naive CD8+ T cells from PBMCs. The receptor set was obtained from a young man in good health. Some clones in this sample may be carry-over from other donors' samples.

The chain employs TRBV7-9 and TRBJ1-5, with D maybe TRBD1 (6 bases). The V and J ends lost 4 bases and 1 base respectively, with 11 bases between them. Germline CDR1 SEHNR, CDR2 FQNEAQ (reference sequence). The CDR3 loop spans 15 amino acids. DNA of the CDR3: TGTGCCAGCAGCTCCGGGACAAAAAGCAATCAGCCCCAGCATTTT. Translating gives CASSSGTKSNQPQHF.

The rearrangement joins TRBV13 to TRBJ1-5; TRBD1 matches at 7 bases. This CDR3 has 14 residues. The trim removed 5 bases at V and 6 bases at J, leaving 7 bases unmatched. CDR1 is PRHDT, CDR2 FYEKMQ, per germline (reference sequence). The CDR3 sequence: CASSEQGLGQPQHF. The CDR3 DNA sequence: TGTGCCAGCAGCGAACAGGGGTTAGGTCAGCCCCAGCATTTT.

The V and J genes are TRBV7-9 and TRBJ2-2, with D unclear. CDR1 and CDR2 from the germline V gene are SEHNR and FQNEAQ (reference sequence). The length of the CDR3 is 15 residues. The germline V and J ends were trimmed by 4 bases and 4 bases, with 13 bases remaining between them. Written as DNA, the CDR3 is TGTGCCAGCAGCTCCCCCAATTGGGGCACCGGGGAGCTGTTTTTT. Translated, it gives CASSSPNWGTGELFF.

Of note for this clone: Different DNA sequences within this sample yield the same CDR3. V usage is TRBV28 and J usage is TRBJ1-1; D is unclear. Germline CDR1 and CDR2: MDHEN and SYDVKM. The ends were cut back, 1 base at V and 4 bases at J, with 7 bases in the middle. This CDR3 contains 13 residues. The CDR3 spells CASSLSGGTEAFF. DNA for the CDR3: TGTGCCAGCAGTTTATCGGGAGGCACTGAAGCTTTCTTT.

Regarding this clone: Other DNA sequences within the sample encode an identical CDR3. This chain joins TRBV10-3 and TRBJ1-5, with 9 nucleotides matching TRBD1. The germline CDR1 and CDR2 sequences are ENHRY and SYGVKD. With 0 bases clipped from V and 6 bases from J, the junction kept 0 bases outside the gene matches. The CDR3 contains 14 residues. The CDR3 bases are TGTGCCATCAGTGAGTCGACAGGGGGTCAGCCCCAGCATTTT. It is translated as CAISESTGGQPQHF.

The V call is TRBV11-3, the J call TRBJ2-2, with D possibly matching TRBD2 (5 bases). The CDR3 consists of 15 residues. Germline CDR1 is SGHNT and CDR2 is YENEEA. V was cut by 6 bases and J by 5 bases, with 16 bases left in between. The CDR3 loop reads CASSSRGETTGELFF. The DNA for the CDR3 is TGTGCCAGCAGTTCCCGGGGAGAGACGACCGGGGAGCTGTTTTTT.

J is TRBJ1-5 and V is TRBV25-1, with 9 bases fitting TRBD1. Looked up from germline, CDR1 is MGHDK and CDR2 is SYGVNS. J was trimmed by 5 bases and V by 6 bases; bases with no gene match: 11. This CDR3 has 16 amino acids. The DNA of the CDR3 is TGTGCCAGCAGGGACATCAACAGGGGGCAAGATCAGCCCCAGCATTTT. The encoded protein is CASRDINRGQDQPQHF.

This clone has just one count. This chain connects TRBV27 to TRBJ2-1; no clear D gene. V lost 6 bases and J 7 bases, leaving 13 bases between the germline ends. The CDR3 consists of 13 residues. In germline, CDR1 is MNHEY, CDR2 SMNVEV (reference sequence). CDR3 protein: CASSDFRLNEQFF. Written as DNA, the CDR3 is TGTGCCAGCAGCGATTTCAGGCTAAATGAGCAGTTCTTC.

The chain joins TRBV7-6 to TRBJ1-1; D is uncertain. The CDR3 is 15 residues long. Trimming shortened V by 5 bases and J by 1 base, and 14 bases separated the two germline ends. The germline CDR1 and CDR2 sequences are SGHVS and FNYEAQ. The CDR3 loop is CASSPLLGRNTEAFF. The CDR3 nucleotides are TGTGCCAGCAGCCCTCTTTTAGGCAGGAACACTGAAGCTTTCTTT.

V gene TRBV6-5 combines with J gene TRBJ2-7, with 8 bases fitting TRBD2. This CDR3 is built from 15 residues. Germline values: CDR1 MNHEY, CDR2 SVGAGI. Trimming removed 2 bases from V and 4 bases from J; junction bases left unmatched: 7. The CDR3 is CASSYDEREIYEQYF. CDR3 nucleotide sequence: TGTGCCAGCAGTTACGACGAGCGGGAGATATACGAGCAGTACTTC.

V is TRBV20-1 and J is TRBJ2-1, with D possibly TRBD2 on 5 matching bases. The CDR3 sequence is 11 residues long. V dropped 6 bases and J dropped 9 bases, with 12 bases sitting between them. Per the germline V gene, CDR1 is DFQATT and CDR2 is SNEGSKA (reference sequence). The CDR3 DNA reads TGCAGTGCAGATACTAGTGCTGAGCAGTTCTTC. Encoded protein: CSADTSAEQFF.

The chain joins TRBV9 to TRBJ2-3; perhaps TRBD1 as D (6 bases). The length of the CDR3 is 15 residues. Germline lookup yields CDR1 SGDLS and CDR2 YYNGEE. Between the trimmed V and J ends, which lost 4 bases and 2 bases, there was a span of 14 bases. CDR3 residues: CASSLGQLLTDTQYF. CDR3 nucleotide sequence: TGTGCCAGCAGCCTAGGACAGCTACTCACAGATACGCAGTATTTT.

The rearrangement uses TRBV5-6 and TRBJ2-5; D gene uncertain. CDR1 SGHDT and CDR2 YYEEEE come from the germline V gene. The CDR3 spans 14 residues. Trimming cost V 4 bases and J 1 base, with 11 bases left between them. As DNA, the CDR3 is TGTGCCAGCAGCCTGGTGGCAGCCCAAGAGACCCAGTACTTC. It yields the protein CASSLVAAQETQYF.

The chain combines TRBV6-1 with TRBJ2-7; possible D gene TRBD1, 6 bases. V lost 6 bases and J 3 bases, leaving 15 bases between the germline ends. The CDR3 extends over 14 amino acids. Germline CDR1 and CDR2: MNHNS and SASEGT. The CDR3 here is CASSHTGPVYEQYF. DNA for the CDR3: TGTGCCAGCAGCCATACAGGGCCGGTCTACGAGCAGTACTTC.

This chain uses TRBV4-3 with TRBJ2-7, with D perhaps matching TRBD2 (5 bases). Trimming stripped 3 bases from V and 5 bases from J, with 20 bases between. Germline assignment: CDR1 LGHNA and CDR2 YSLEER. The CDR3 contains 16 residues. CDR3 in DNA: TGCGCCAGCAGCCAGGAAGCGGAAGGTTTACTCAACGAGCAGTACTTC. This translates into CASSQEAEGLLNEQYF.

CDR3 amino acids: CASSFVPTGGSYGYTF. The CDR3, as DNA: TGTGCCAGCAGCTTCGTACCTACAGGGGGCAGCTATGGCTACACCTTC. The genes are TRBV7-9 and TRBJ1-2; TRBD1 matches at 9 bases. The CDR3 consists of 16 residues. CDR1 SEHNR and CDR2 FQNEAQ come from the germline V gene (reference sequence). J lost 4 bases, V lost 3 bases, and 9 bases had no gene match.

This chain joins TRBV27 and TRBJ1-2; D gene ambiguous. Trimming pared 5 bases from V and 3 bases from J, leaving 10 bases between. From germline, CDR1 is MNHEY and CDR2 SMNVEV (reference sequence). The CDR3 covers 13 residues. CDR3 sequence: CASSAADYYGYTF. CDR3 coding DNA: TGTGCCAGCAGTGCCGCAGATTACTATGGCTACACCTTC.

This clone was observed a single time. The chain combines TRBV4-3 with TRBJ2-2; 9 positions agree with TRBD2. The germline CDR1 and CDR2 sequences are LGHNA and YSLEER. The CDR3 runs to 15 residues. Trimming took 1 base from V and 3 from J; bases not matched to a gene: 0. Here the CDR3 reads CASSQGGRDTGELFF. In DNA form, the CDR3 reads TGCGCCAGCAGCCAAGGCGGGAGGGACACCGGGGAGCTGTTTTTT.

This clone was counted between two and nine times. In nucleotides, the CDR3 is TGCGCCAGCAGCTCCCCGCATTTT. This sequence encodes CASSSPHF. The chain uses TRBV5-1 and TRBJ1-5; D is undetermined. This CDR3 comprises 8 residues. The germline V and J ends were trimmed by 3 bases and 15 bases, with 4 bases remaining between them. Germline CDR1 is SGHRS and CDR2 is YFSETQ.

The chain joins TRBV4-3 to TRBJ2-2; 11 nucleotides match TRBD2. CDR1 and CDR2 from the germline V gene are LGHNA and YSLEER. The V gene end was trimmed by 3 bases and the J gene end by 7 bases; junction bases not matched to a gene: 4. This CDR3 spans 15 amino acids. The DNA of the CDR3 is TGCGCCAGCAGCCATACTAGCGGGAGCGGCGGGGAGCTGTTTTTT. It yields the protein CASSHTSGSGGELFF.

The V gene is TRBV7-9, the J gene TRBJ1-5; TRBD1 might be the D (6 bases). The germline V gene has CDR1 SEHNR and CDR2 FQNEAQ (reference sequence). CDR3 length: 16 residues. V shed 8 bases and J shed 0 bases, with 17 bases lying between them. This chain's CDR3 is CASGRGLVDSNQPQHF. The CDR3 DNA reads TGTGCCAGCGGTAGGGGGTTGGTAGATAGCAATCAGCCCCAGCATTTT. The whole variable domain, filled in from reference TRBV7-9 and TRBJ1-5, reads DTGVSQNPRHKITKRGQNVTFRCDPISEHNRLYWYRQTLGQGPEFLTYFQNEAQLEKSRLLSDRFSAERPKGSFSTLEIQRTEQGDSAMYLCASGRGLVDSNQPQHFGDGTRLSIL.

CDR3 amino acids: CAREGDTGELFF. CDR3 nucleotide sequence: TGTGCCAGGGAGGGGGACACCGGGGAGCTGTTTTTT. The chain links TRBV30 to TRBJ2-2; the D gene is possibly TRBD2 (7 bases). Trimming pared 8 bases from V and 3 bases from J, leaving 10 bases between. Germline V gives CDR1 GTSNPN, CDR2 SVGIG (reference sequence). This CDR3 comprises 12 residues.

The CDR3 reads CASSLTGGPRDEQFF. CDR3 in DNA: TGTGCCAGCAGTTTGACGGGAGGGCCTAGAGATGAGCAGTTCTTC. The rearrangement joins TRBV27 to TRBJ2-1; TRBD2 aligns across 8 bases. The CDR3 has 15 residues. V lost 3 bases to trimming and J lost 8 bases; unmatched junction nucleotides: 9. Germline V gene sequence: CDR1 MNHEY, CDR2 SMNVEV (reference sequence).

This clone was found once. This chain connects TRBV4-3 to TRBJ2-3, with TRBD1 identical over 10 bases. This CDR3 is built from 15 residues. Germline V gene lookup returns CDR1 LGHNA and CDR2 YSLEER. The J segment lost 5 bases and the V segment lost 1 base, leaving 3 bases of the junction unmatched. DNA for the CDR3: TGCGCCAGCAGCCAAGGGACAGGGGGTCTAGATACGCAGTATTTT. As protein: CASSQGTGGLDTQYF.

The count of this clone is one. This chain connects TRBV7-9 to TRBJ2-7; the D gene is possibly TRBD1 (6 bases). The CDR3 is made up of 19 amino acids. Trimming took off 6 bases at V and 2 bases at J, with 29 bases between the two ends. CDR1 is SEHNR, CDR2 FQNEAQ, per germline (reference sequence). DNA of the CDR3: TGTGCCAGCAGTCCCCCGTCGGCTCGATTCGGACAGTTTACCTACGAGCAGTACTTC. Translated: CASSPPSARFGQFTYEQYF.

The chain is built from TRBV19 and TRBJ1-2; 9 bases match TRBD1. The CDR3 is 16 amino acids. Trimming cost V 5 bases and J 8 bases; bases outside gene matches: 15. CDR1 and CDR2 from the germline V gene are LNHDA and SQIVND (reference sequence). The CDR3 sequence is CASSFGTGTGRFGYTF. CDR3 DNA: TGTGCCAGTAGTTTCGGGACCGGGACAGGGAGGTTCGGCTACACCTTC.

This chain joins TRBV7-9 and TRBJ2-5, with unresolved D. The CDR3 covers 11 residues. Germline V gene lookup returns CDR1 SEHNR and CDR2 FQNEAQ (reference sequence). The V end lost 5 bases, the J end lost 11 bases, and 12 bases lay between the germline ends. The CDR3 region has the DNA TGTGCCAGCAGCCCGGGCCTCCCGCAGTACTTC. It encodes CASSPGLPQYF. Full variable domain (rest looked up from reference TRBV7-9 and TRBJ2-5): DTGVSQNPRHKITKRGQNVTFRCDPISEHNRLYWYRQTLGQGPEFLTYFQNEAQLEKSRLLSDRFSAERPKGSFSTLEIQRTEQGDSAMYLCASSPGLPQYFGPGTRLLVL.

The V and J genes are TRBV27 and TRBJ1-1; no reliable D call. CDR3 length: 13 amino acids. Trimming cost V 6 bases and J 2 bases, with 10 bases left between them. Germline lookup yields CDR1 MNHEY and CDR2 SMNVEV (reference sequence). DNA for the CDR3: TGTGCCAGCAGCTCGACCCCCAACACTGAAGCTTTCTTT. This encodes CASSSTPNTEAFF.

The rearrangement joins TRBV27 to TRBJ1-1; D perhaps matches TRBD1 (5 bases). Germline CDR1 is MNHEY and CDR2 is SMNVEV (reference sequence). The germline V and J ends were trimmed by 1 base and 2 bases, with 11 bases remaining between them. The CDR3 extends over 15 amino acids. CDR3: CASSLYGTENTEAFF. In DNA, the CDR3 is TGTGCCAGCAGTTTATACGGGACGGAAAACACTGAAGCTTTCTTT.

The V gene is TRBV27, the J gene TRBJ2-7; TRBD1 agrees at 9 bases. CDR1 is MNHEY, CDR2 SMNVEV, per germline (reference sequence). V shed 0 bases and J 0 bases; nucleotides not matched to a gene: 3. CDR3 length equals 16 residues. DNA of the CDR3: TGTGCCAGCAGTTTATCTGGGACAGGGTACTCCTACGAGCAGTACTTC. It yields the protein CASSLSGTGYSYEQYF.

J is TRBJ1-1 and V is TRBV5-4, with 7 positions matching TRBD1. The CDR3 has 13 amino acids. In germline, CDR1 is SGHNT, CDR2 YYREEE (reference sequence). The V and J ends lost 4 bases and 6 bases, in that order; junction bases with no gene match: 6. The CDR3 region has the DNA TGTGCCAGCAGCGACGGGAGGGGGCCTGAAGCTTTCTTT. It is translated as CASSDGRGPEAFF.